The following is a T cell receptor beta chain sequence with its context. No antigen is known for it. This entry comes from a study of cytomegalovirus exposure and HLA in healthy donors. Study details: Genotyping of more than 300 donors showed that about 84% belonged to the Caucasian-associated ancestry cluster.

V shed 1 base and J shed 1 base, with 6 bases lying between them. This CDR3 is built from 14 residues. Germline CDR1 SGHNT, CDR2 YYREEE (reference sequence). It was with 60 Vbeta and 13 Jbeta primers that the PCR ran. Libraries were prepared by immunoSEQ multiplex PCR; TCRdb keeps only in-frame clonotypes and omits some of them. This table holds over 150,000 clones, 68% found once. Study-wide findings and caveats: Cytomegalovirus status was reportedly diagnosed by the classifier with high sensitivity and specificity. Follow-up analysis found HLA locus-dependent TCR association rates, highest for DRB1 and lowest for HLA-C.

The TCR comes from a man aged 45 to 65 in good health and CMV-seronegative. The rearrangement joins TRBV5-4 to TRBJ1-3, with D possibly matching TRBD1 (5 bases). Material for sequencing was PBMCs. CDR3 region: CASSLSGSGNTIYF. The CDR3 nucleotides are TGTGCCAGCAGCTTGTCAGGGTCTGGAAACACCATATATTTT.